The 30 T cell receptor beta chains below all came from one sample that was sequenced in a study of cytomegalovirus exposure and HLA in healthy donors. Sequenced by immunoSEQ multiplex PCR; TCRdb stores in-frame clones only, minus some. The data contain 100,000 or so clones, roughly 95% of them singletons. The sequencing sample was made of PBMCs. These receptors originate from a woman under 30 in good health and CMV-seronegative.

This clone was seen only once. The rearrangement uses TRBV7-2 and TRBJ1-2, with D maybe TRBD1 (5 bases). The CDR3 consists of 17 residues. From germline, CDR1 is SGHTA and CDR2 FQGNSA. V was cut by 4 bases and J by 8 bases, with 26 bases left in between. CDR3 in amino acids: CASSSGGAKYGRDGYTF. The CDR3 nucleotides read TGTGCCAGCAGCTCGGGAGGGGCTAAGTATGGGCGGGACGGCTACACCTTC.

The chain employs TRBV5-1 and TRBJ2-7, with a possible D match to TRBD1 (5 bases). In germline, CDR1 is SGHRS, CDR2 YFSETQ. This CDR3 is built from 14 residues. V shed 0 bases and J shed 3 bases, with 10 bases lying between them. Here the CDR3 DNA reads TGCGCCAGCAGCTTGGACAGGTCATTCTACGAGCAGTACTTC. Residues: CASSLDRSFYEQYF.

V is TRBV19 and J is TRBJ1-2; TRBD1 aligns across 9 bases. V lost 7 bases to trimming and J lost 4 bases; unmatched junction nucleotides: 10. The CDR3 contains 15 residues. The V gene's germline CDR1 is LNHDA and CDR2 SQIVND (reference sequence). In DNA form, the CDR3 reads TGTGCCAGTACGACAAGGACAGGGGACGCCTATGGCTACACCTTC. Its translation: CASTTRTGDAYGYTF.

The chain carries TRBV27 and TRBJ1-1, with 10 bases aligning to TRBD1. This CDR3 region has 19 residues. V was pared by 1 base and J by 7 bases, with 18 bases of the junction left unmatched. Germline CDR1 reads MNHEY; CDR2 reads SMNVEV (reference sequence). The CDR3 here is CASSLFWGGQGDAGGEAFF. The CDR3 DNA sequence: TGTGCCAGCAGTTTATTCTGGGGCGGACAGGGGGATGCAGGGGGTGAAGCTTTCTTT.

The chain links TRBV5-5 to TRBJ1-4; possibly TRBD1 for D (6 bases). The ends were cut back, 1 base at V and 2 bases at J, with 15 bases in the middle. The CDR3 has 17 amino acids. In germline, CDR1 is SGHKS, CDR2 YYEKEE (reference sequence). The chain's CDR3 is CASSLIPFGQTNEKLFF. The CDR3 coding sequence is TGTGCCAGCAGCTTGATACCTTTCGGACAGACTAATGAAAAACTGTTTTTT.

This chain joins TRBV29-1 and TRBJ2-5; no reliable D call. The CDR3 has 12 residues. Germline V gives CDR1 SQVTM, CDR2 ANQGSEA. V was trimmed by 1 base and J by 2 bases, leaving 5 bases between them. CDR3: CSVEGQQETQYF. Here the CDR3 DNA reads TGCAGCGTTGAAGGGCAGCAAGAGACCCAGTACTTC.

This chain joins TRBV5-5 and TRBJ1-2, with 9 bases that match TRBD1. Germline CDR1 reads SGHKS; CDR2 reads YYEKEE (reference sequence). The CDR3 loop spans 15 amino acids. V lost 3 bases, J lost 8 bases, and 11 bases stayed unmatched. The CDR3 nucleotides read TGTGCCAGCAGCTCGCTACTGGGACAGGGAGGCGGCTACACCTTC. Translation gives CASSSLLGQGGGYTF. Variable domain in full (rest from reference TRBV5-5 and TRBJ1-2): DAGVTQSPTHLIKTRGQQVTLRCSPISGHKSVSWYQQVLGQGPQFIFQYYEKEERGRGNFPDRFSARQFPNYSSELNVNALLLGDSALYLCASSSLLGQGGGYTFGSGTRLTVV.

The chain joins TRBV18 to TRBJ2-5; D ambiguous. Germline CDR1 and CDR2: KGHSH and LQKENI. CDR3 size: 15 residues. V lost 0 bases to trimming and J lost 5 bases, with 13 bases between them. CDR3 sequence reads: CASSPPSQVGETQYF. In nucleotides, the CDR3 is TGTGCCAGCTCACCACCGAGCCAGGTTGGGGAGACCCAGTACTTC.

The chain has TRBV5-6 and TRBJ2-1; 9 positions match TRBD2. The junction had 5 bases not matched to a gene; V was cut back by 4 bases and J by 0 bases. The CDR3 runs to 16 residues. Germline CDR1 reads SGHDT; CDR2 reads YYEEEE. This chain's CDR3 is CASSPRSGGSYNEQFF. For the CDR3, the DNA is TGTGCCAGCAGCCCCCGTAGCGGGGGCTCCTACAATGAGCAGTTCTTC.

The chain has TRBV2 and TRBJ2-1, with 12 bases that match TRBD2. The CDR3 extends over 15 amino acids. Unmatched junction bases numbered 6, after V lost 7 bases and J lost 5 bases. CDR1 is SNHLY, CDR2 FYNNEI, per germline. CDR3 coding DNA: TGTGCCAGCATACTCCTAGCGGGGGGGAACAATGAGCAGTTCTTC. It codes for CASILLAGGNNEQFF.

The chain links TRBV12-5 to TRBJ2-7; D unresolved. In germline, CDR1 is LGHNT, CDR2 FRNRAP. V lost 7 bases to trimming and J lost 3 bases, with 13 bases between them. This CDR3 spans 13 amino acids. CDR3 loop: CASDTSSSYEQYF. The DNA for the CDR3 is TGTGCTAGTGACACATCCTCTAGCTACGAGCAGTACTTC. The variable domain in full, completed from reference TRBV12-5 and TRBJ2-7, reads DARVTQTPRHKVTEMGQEVTMRCQPILGHNTVFWYRQTMMQGLELLAYFRNRAPLDDSGMPKDRFSAEMPDATLATLKIQPSEPRDSAVYFCASDTSSSYEQYFGPGTRLTVT.

V is TRBV6-6 and J is TRBJ2-1; TRBD1 matches 7 bases. The CDR3 sequence is 15 residues long. V lost 5 bases to trimming and J lost 1 base; unmatched junction nucleotides: 5. In germline, CDR1 is MNHNY, CDR2 SVGAGI (reference sequence). The CDR3 DNA reads TGTGCCAGCAGTCCGGGACAGCGATCCTACAATGAGCAGTTCTTC. Translating it yields CASSPGQRSYNEQFF.

The V and J genes are TRBV6-5 and TRBJ1-2; a weak D match, TRBD1 (5 bases). The V gene lost 8 bases and the J gene lost 5 bases, with 18 bases spanning the gap. The germline gives CDR1 MNHEY, CDR2 SVGAGI. The CDR3 totals 14 residues. CDR3 coding DNA: TGTGCCAGCTTGCCGTCGGGAGGGGTTTATGGCTACACCTTC. It specifies CASLPSGGVYGYTF.

The chain carries TRBV19 and TRBJ2-3, with D possibly matching TRBD1 (6 bases). The CDR3 is made up of 15 amino acids. V gave up 1 base and J gave up 2 bases, with 10 bases separating them. The germline gives CDR1 LNHDA, CDR2 SQIVND (reference sequence). The CDR3 DNA sequence: TGTGCCAGTAGTATAGGGACAGCTTCCACAGATACGCAGTATTTT. Residues: CASSIGTASTDTQYF. The full variable domain, its missing parts supplied by reference TRBV19 and TRBJ2-3, is DGGITQSPKYLFRKEGQNVTLSCEQNLNHDAMYWYRQDPGQGLRLIYYSQIVNDFQKGDIAEGYSVSREKKESFPLTVTSAQKNPTAFYLCASSIGTASTDTQYFGPGTRLTVL.

The chain employs TRBV29-1 and TRBJ2-1; TRBD2 might be the D (5 bases). The CDR3 runs 13 residues. The germline V gene encodes CDR1 SQVTM and CDR2 ANQGSEA. V lost 4 bases and J lost 5, with 12 bases in between. The CDR3 DNA reads TGCAGCGTTGTGGGCGGGTGGCACAATGAGCAGTTCTTC. Amino acid sequence: CSVVGGWHNEQFF.

The chain is built from TRBV28 and TRBJ2-3, with 8 bases fitting TRBD2. This CDR3 comprises 16 residues. The ends lost 5 bases at V and 6 bases at J; junction bases unmatched: 13. Germline CDR1 and CDR2: MDHEN and SYDVKM. The CDR3: CASSILPGGPGDTQYF. CDR3 sequence (DNA): TGTGCCAGCAGTATCTTACCGGGAGGGCCCGGGGATACGCAGTATTTT.

The count of this clone is one. This rearrangement joins TRBV6-1 to TRBJ1-1; 10 bases are shared with TRBD1. V dropped 4 bases and J dropped 6; count of bases not matched to a gene: 5. CDR1 is MNHNS, CDR2 SASEGT, per germline. This CDR3 spans 14 amino acids. The CDR3 nucleotides read TGTGCCAGCAGTGTGGGACAGGGGTTCGCTGAAGCTTTCTTT. It codes for CASSVGQGFAEAFF.

The V and J genes are TRBV21-1 and TRBJ2-5; no check of the table's D call, TRBD2, against the DNA was made. TRBV21-1 is designated a pseudogene. This CDR3 is 15 amino acids long. The CDR3: CASSNVSGIEETQYF. Written as DNA, the CDR3 is TGTGCCAGCAGCAATGTATCCGGGATAGAAGAGACCCAGTACTTC.

The rearrangement uses TRBV7-2 and TRBJ1-1; TRBD1 matches at 7 bases. This CDR3 comprises 14 residues. The junction had 6 bases not matched to a gene; V was cut back by 4 bases and J by 4 bases. Germline assignment: CDR1 SGHTA and CDR2 FQGNSA. This CDR3 reads CASSSRQGSTEAFF. CDR3 DNA: TGTGCCAGCAGCTCGAGACAGGGTAGCACTGAAGCTTTCTTT.

This rearrangement joins TRBV9 to TRBJ2-1; D is perhaps TRBD2 (5 bases). The CDR3 totals 14 residues. CDR1 is SGDLS, CDR2 YYNGEE, per germline. V lost 1 base to trimming and J lost 7 bases, with 12 bases between them. This chain's CDR3 is CASSVWSTGNEQFF. DNA of the CDR3: TGTGCCAGCAGCGTATGGTCGACGGGGAATGAGCAGTTCTTC.

This chain connects TRBV7-8 to TRBJ2-5; tentative D call: TRBD2 (5 bases). This CDR3 region has 13 residues. Germline V gene lookup returns CDR1 SGHVS and CDR2 FQNEAQ. Trimming left V 5 bases short and J 11 bases short, with 18 bases between. CDR3 sequence: CASSPNPGIAQYF. CDR3 nucleotide sequence: TGTGCCAGCAGCCCGAACCCGGGGATTGCGCAGTACTTC.

V is TRBV19 and J is TRBJ2-3; no clear D gene. This CDR3 is built from 14 residues. Germline assignment: CDR1 LNHDA and CDR2 SQIVND (reference sequence). V shed 5 bases and J shed 5 bases, with 14 bases lying between them. The CDR3 protein is CASSPRLVGDTQYF. Written as DNA, the CDR3 is TGTGCCAGTAGTCCCCGGCTAGTAGGAGATACGCAGTATTTT.

The chain uses TRBV7-2 and TRBJ2-2, with 7 bases lining up with TRBD2. The CDR3 spans 14 residues. Germline CDR1 is SGHTA and CDR2 is FQGNSA. The V segment lost 10 bases and the J segment 4 bases; nucleotides outside the gene matches: 9. The CDR3: CATGRAEGTGELFF. The CDR3 DNA follows: TGTGCCACGGGGAGGGCGGAGGGCACCGGGGAGCTGTTTTTT.

The gene calls are TRBV6-6 and TRBJ2-7; TRBD1 might be the D (6 bases). CDR1 and CDR2 (germline): MNHNY, SVGAGI (reference sequence). The length of the CDR3 is 16 residues. The V end lost 5 bases, the J end lost 5 bases, and 22 bases lay between the germline ends. The CDR3 DNA reads as TGTGCCAGCAGTCTAACGACAGGTCGCGAAAAAGACGAGCAGTACTTC. Residues: CASSLTTGREKDEQYF.

This clone was seen more than once but under ten times. The chain couples TRBV11-1 to TRBJ1-2, with D uncertain. Germline lookup yields CDR1 SGHAT and CDR2 FQDESV (reference sequence). Trimming took 6 bases from V and 6 from J, leaving 26 bases between them. This CDR3 spans 17 amino acids. The CDR3 region has the DNA TGTGCCAGCAGTTTTATGCCCACCCCATCCGCCGGGGATGGCTACACCTTC. Amino acid sequence: CASSFMPTPSAGDGYTF.

In nucleotides, the CDR3 is TGTGCCAGTAGGATACTACCCAGGACTACCACGAACACCGGGGAGCTGTTTTTT. Its protein is CASRILPRTTTNTGELFF. This sequence joins TRBV19 and TRBJ2-2; D is possibly TRBD2 (6 bases). The germline CDR1 and CDR2 sequences are LNHDA and SQIVND (reference sequence). CDR3 size: 18 residues. The V gene lost 6 bases and the J gene lost 0 bases, with 20 bases spanning the gap. Full variable domain (missing parts from reference TRBV19 and TRBJ2-2): DGGITQSPKYLFRKEGQNVTLSCEQNLNHDAMYWYRQDPGQGLRLIYYSQIVNDFQKGDIAEGYSVSREKKESFPLTVTSAQKNPTAFYLCASRILPRTTTNTGELFFGEGSRLTVL.

J is TRBJ1-5 and V is TRBV14, with a possible D match to TRBD1 (6 bases). The CDR3 extends over 18 amino acids. V lost 4 bases and J 2 bases, leaving 21 bases between the germline ends. In germline, CDR1 is SGHDN, CDR2 FVKESK. CDR3 sequence reads: CASSPQGFGQPRNQPQHF. CDR3 DNA sequence: TGTGCCAGCAGCCCCCAGGGGTTCGGACAGCCTCGCAATCAGCCCCAGCATTTT.

V is TRBV4-3 and J is TRBJ1-3, with no clear D. The CDR3 covers 17 residues. V was clipped by 3 bases and J by 3 bases, with 18 bases between them. CDR1 LGHNA and CDR2 YSLEER come from the germline V gene. CDR3 region: CASSHGALMDFGNTIYF. DNA for the CDR3: TGCGCCAGCAGCCACGGAGCCCTGATGGATTTTGGAAACACCATATATTTT.

This chain connects TRBV6-4 to TRBJ2-2; 11 positions match TRBD2. CDR3 size: 15 residues. Germline assignment: CDR1 MRHNA and CDR2 SNTAGT. V lost 5 bases, J lost 5 bases, and 4 bases stayed unmatched. In DNA form, the CDR3 reads TGTGCCAGCAGTTTACTAGCGGGAGATACCGGGGAGCTGTTTTTT. Protein sequence: CASSLLAGDTGELFF.

V usage is TRBV7-2 and J usage is TRBJ2-7, with TRBD2 matching 11 bases. The germline CDR1 and CDR2 sequences are SGHTA and FQGNSA. V lost 2 bases and J lost 1; bases outside the gene matches: 4. The CDR3 is made up of 16 amino acids. This chain's CDR3 is CASSLTSGGRSYEQYF. CDR3 sequence (DNA): TGTGCCAGCAGCTTAACTAGCGGGGGCCGTTCCTACGAGCAGTACTTC.